This entry concerns a single T cell receptor (beta chain). The antigen is undetermined. The sample originates from a study of PD-1 blockade in classical Hodgkin lymphoma. All patients experienced relapse after autologous stem cell transplantation, and brentuximab vedotin exposure was variable. Between the trimmed V and J ends, which lost 0 bases and 1 base, there was a span of 12 bases. The CDR3 covers 16 residues. Germline CDR1 is MNHEY and CDR2 is SVGAGI. Measured with immunoSEQ multiplex PCR; TCRdb has only the in-frame clones, and not every one. The sample lists approximately 100,000 clones; 85% to 90% were seen once. General study points: Exclusion was the outcome for patients who began nivolumab under 1 year after ASCT.

The chain couples TRBV6-5 to TRBJ1-1, with a possible D match to TRBD1 (6 bases). Sequencing was performed on peripheral blood mononuclear cells (PBMCs), taken before the second cycle of nivolumab. The TCR sequence derives from a human donor with classical Hodgkin lymphoma. This CDR3 is CASSYSIGGSNTEAFF. CDR3 nucleotides: TGTGCCAGCAGTTACTCGATCGGGGGCTCGAACACTGAAGCTTTCTTT.